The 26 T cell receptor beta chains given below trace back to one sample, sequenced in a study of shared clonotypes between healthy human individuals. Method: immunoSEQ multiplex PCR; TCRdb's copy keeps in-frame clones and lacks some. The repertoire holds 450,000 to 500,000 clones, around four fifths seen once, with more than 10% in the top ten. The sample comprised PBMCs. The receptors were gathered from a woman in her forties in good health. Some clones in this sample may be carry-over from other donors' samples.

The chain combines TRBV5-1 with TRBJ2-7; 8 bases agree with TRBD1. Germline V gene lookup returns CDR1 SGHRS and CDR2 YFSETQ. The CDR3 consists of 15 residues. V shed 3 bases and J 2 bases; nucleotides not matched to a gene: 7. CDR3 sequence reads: CASSSTGTGAYEQYF. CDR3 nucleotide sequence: TGCGCCAGCAGCTCGACCGGGACAGGAGCCTACGAGCAGTACTTC.

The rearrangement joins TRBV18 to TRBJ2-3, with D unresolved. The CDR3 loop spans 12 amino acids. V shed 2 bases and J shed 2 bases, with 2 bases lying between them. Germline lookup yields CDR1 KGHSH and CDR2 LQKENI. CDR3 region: CASSPTTDTQYF. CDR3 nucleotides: TGTGCCAGCTCACCAACCACAGATACGCAGTATTTT.

CDR3: CASSPNPWSSYEQYF. CDR3 sequence (DNA): TGCGCCAGCAGTCCCAACCCCTGGAGCTCCTACGAGCAGTACTTC. The genes are TRBV4-1 and TRBJ2-7; no firm D call. The CDR3 sequence is 15 residues long. From germline, CDR1 is MGHRA and CDR2 YSYEKL. Trimming took 6 bases from V and 0 from J, leaving 15 bases between them.

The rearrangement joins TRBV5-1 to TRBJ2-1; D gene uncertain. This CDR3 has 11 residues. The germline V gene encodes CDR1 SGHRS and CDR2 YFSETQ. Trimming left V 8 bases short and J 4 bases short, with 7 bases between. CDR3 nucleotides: TGCGCCAGAGACCGGTACAATGAGCAGTTCTTC. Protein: CARDRYNEQFF.

CDR3 sequence (DNA): TGTGCCAGTAGTAGGGACAGGGAGGCCGGGGAGCTGTTTTTT. Its protein product is CASSRDREAGELFF. The chain employs TRBV19 and TRBJ2-2; 9 bases align to TRBD1. V was pared by 4 bases and J by 6 bases, with 3 bases of the junction left unmatched. The CDR3 covers 14 residues. Germline values: CDR1 LNHDA, CDR2 SQIVND (reference sequence).

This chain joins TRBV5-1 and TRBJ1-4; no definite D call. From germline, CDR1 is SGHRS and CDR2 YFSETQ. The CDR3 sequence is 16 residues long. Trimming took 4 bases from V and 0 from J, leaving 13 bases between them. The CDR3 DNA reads TGCGCCAGCAGCCCCGGGCTTAGTGCAACTAATGAAAAACTGTTTTTT. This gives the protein CASSPGLSATNEKLFF.

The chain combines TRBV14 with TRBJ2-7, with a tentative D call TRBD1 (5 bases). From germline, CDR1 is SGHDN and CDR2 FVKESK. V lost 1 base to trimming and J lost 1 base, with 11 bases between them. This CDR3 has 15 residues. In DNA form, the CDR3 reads TGTGCCAGCAGCCAAGGGACATCCTCATCCTACGAGCAGTACTTC. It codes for CASSQGTSSSYEQYF.

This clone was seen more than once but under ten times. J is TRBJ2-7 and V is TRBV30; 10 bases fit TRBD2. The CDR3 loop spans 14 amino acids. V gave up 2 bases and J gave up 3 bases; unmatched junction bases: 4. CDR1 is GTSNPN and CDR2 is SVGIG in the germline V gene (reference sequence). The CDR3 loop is CAWSRLAGSYEQYF. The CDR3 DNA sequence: TGTGCCTGGAGTAGACTAGCGGGCAGCTACGAGCAGTACTTC.

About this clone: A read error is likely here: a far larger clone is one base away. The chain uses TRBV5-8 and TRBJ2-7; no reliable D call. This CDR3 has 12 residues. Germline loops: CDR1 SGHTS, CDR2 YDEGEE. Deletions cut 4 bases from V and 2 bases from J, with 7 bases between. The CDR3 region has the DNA TGTGCCAGCAGCCGGACCCCCTACGAGCAGTACTTC. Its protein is CASSRTPYEQYF.

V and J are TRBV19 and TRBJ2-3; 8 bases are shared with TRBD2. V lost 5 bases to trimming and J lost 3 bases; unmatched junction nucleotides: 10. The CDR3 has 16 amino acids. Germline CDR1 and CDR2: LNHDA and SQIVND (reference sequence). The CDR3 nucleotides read TGTGCCAGTAGTTCCGGGGTAGCGGGATTAACAGATACGCAGTATTTT. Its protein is CASSSGVAGLTDTQYF. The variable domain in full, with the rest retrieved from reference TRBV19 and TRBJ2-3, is DGGITQSPKYLFRKEGQNVTLSCEQNLNHDAMYWYRQDPGQGLRLIYYSQIVNDFQKGDIAEGYSVSREKKESFPLTVTSAQKNPTAFYLCASSSGVAGLTDTQYFGPGTRLTVL.

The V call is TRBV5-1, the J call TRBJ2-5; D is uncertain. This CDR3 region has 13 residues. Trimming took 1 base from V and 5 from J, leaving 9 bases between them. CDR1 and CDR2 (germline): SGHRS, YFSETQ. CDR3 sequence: CASSLMVGETQYF. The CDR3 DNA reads TGCGCCAGCAGCTTGATGGTCGGGGAGACCCAGTACTTC.

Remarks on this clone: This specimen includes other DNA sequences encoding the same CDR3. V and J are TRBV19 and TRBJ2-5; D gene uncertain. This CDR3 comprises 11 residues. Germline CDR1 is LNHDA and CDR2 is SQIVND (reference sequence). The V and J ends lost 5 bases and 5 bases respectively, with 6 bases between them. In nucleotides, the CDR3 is TGTGCCAGTAGTTCCGGGGAGACCCAGTACTTC. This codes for CASSSGETQYF.

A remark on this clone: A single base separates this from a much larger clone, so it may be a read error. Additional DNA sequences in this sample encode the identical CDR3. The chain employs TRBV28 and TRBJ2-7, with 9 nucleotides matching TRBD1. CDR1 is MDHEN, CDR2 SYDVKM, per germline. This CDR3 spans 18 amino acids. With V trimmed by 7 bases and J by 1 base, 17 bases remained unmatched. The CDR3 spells CASTTTGAGTGSSYEQYF. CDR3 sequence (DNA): TGTGCCAGCACCACCACGGGTGCCGGGACAGGGTCGTCCTACGAGCAGTACTTC.

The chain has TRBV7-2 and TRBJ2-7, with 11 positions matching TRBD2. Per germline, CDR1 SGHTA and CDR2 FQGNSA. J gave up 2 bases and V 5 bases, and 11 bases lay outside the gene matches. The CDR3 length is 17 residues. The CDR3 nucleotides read TGTGCCAGCAGCCTTCTGCGTGGGACTAGCGGTACCTACGAGCAGTACTTC. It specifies CASSLLRGTSGTYEQYF.

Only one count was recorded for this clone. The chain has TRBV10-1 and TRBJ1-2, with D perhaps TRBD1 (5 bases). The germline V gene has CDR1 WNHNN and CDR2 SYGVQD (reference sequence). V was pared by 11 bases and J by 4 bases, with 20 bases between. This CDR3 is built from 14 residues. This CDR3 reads CAGPPHRSLYGYTF. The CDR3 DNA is TGCGCCGGCCCCCCCCACAGGAGCCTCTATGGCTACACCTTC.

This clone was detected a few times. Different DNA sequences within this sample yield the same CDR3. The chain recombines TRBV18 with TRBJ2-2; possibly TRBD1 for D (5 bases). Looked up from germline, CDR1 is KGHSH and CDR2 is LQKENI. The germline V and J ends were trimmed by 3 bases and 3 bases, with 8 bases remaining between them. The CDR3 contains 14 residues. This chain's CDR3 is CASSPQGHTGELFF. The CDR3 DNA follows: TGTGCCAGCTCACCCCAGGGTCACACCGGGGAGCTGTTTTTT.

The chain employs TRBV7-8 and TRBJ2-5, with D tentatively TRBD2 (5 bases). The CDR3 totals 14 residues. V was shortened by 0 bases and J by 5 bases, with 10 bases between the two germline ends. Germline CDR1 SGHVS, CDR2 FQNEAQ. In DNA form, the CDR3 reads TGTGCCAGCAGCTTAGCACTCATAGCGGAGACCCAGTACTTC. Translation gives CASSLALIAETQYF.

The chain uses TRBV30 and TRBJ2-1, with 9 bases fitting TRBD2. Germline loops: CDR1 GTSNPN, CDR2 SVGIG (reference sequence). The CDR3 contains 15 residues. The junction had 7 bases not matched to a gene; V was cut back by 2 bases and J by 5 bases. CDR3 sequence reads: CAWSRLTSGNNEQFF. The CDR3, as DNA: TGTGCCTGGAGTAGGTTGACTAGCGGCAACAATGAGCAGTTCTTC. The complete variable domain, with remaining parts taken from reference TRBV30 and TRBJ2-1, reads SQTIHQWPATLVQPVGSPLSLECTVEGTSNPNLYWYRQAAGRGLQLLFYSVGIGQISSEVPQNLSASRPQDRQFILSSKKLLLSDSGFYLCAWSRLTSGNNEQFFGPGTRLTVL.

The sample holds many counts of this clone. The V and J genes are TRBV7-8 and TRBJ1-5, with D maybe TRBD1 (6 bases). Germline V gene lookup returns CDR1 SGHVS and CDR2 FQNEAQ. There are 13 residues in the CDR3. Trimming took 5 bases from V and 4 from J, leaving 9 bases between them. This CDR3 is CASSPDRNQPQHF. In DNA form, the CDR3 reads TGTGCCAGCAGCCCCGACAGGAATCAGCCCCAGCATTTT.

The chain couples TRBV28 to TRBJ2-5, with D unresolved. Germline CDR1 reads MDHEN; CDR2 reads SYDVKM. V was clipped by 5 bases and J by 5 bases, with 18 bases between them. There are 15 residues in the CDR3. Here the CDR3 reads CASSPQVGPGETQYF. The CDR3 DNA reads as TGTGCCAGCAGTCCCCAGGTGGGCCCCGGGGAGACCCAGTACTTC.

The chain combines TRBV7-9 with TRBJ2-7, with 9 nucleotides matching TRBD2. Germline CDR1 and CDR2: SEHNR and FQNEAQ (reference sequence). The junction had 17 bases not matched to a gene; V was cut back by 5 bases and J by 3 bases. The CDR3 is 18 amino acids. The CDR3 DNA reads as TGTGCCAGCAGCCTAGGGGGGTATCGAGGACTAGCGAGCTACGAGCAGTACTTC. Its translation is CASSLGGYRGLASYEQYF.

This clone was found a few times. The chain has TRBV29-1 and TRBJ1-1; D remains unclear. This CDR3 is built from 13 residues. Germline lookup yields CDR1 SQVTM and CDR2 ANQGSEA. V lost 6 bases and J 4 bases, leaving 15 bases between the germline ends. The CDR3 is CSVAPSRSTEAFF. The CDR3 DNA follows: TGCAGCGTCGCCCCGTCAAGAAGCACTGAAGCTTTCTTT.

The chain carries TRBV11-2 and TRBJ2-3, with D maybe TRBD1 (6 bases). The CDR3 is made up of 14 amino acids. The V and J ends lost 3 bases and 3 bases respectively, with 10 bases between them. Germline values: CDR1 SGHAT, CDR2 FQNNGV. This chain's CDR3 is CASSFRGGTDTQYF. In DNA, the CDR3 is TGTGCCAGCAGCTTCAGGGGTGGAACAGATACGCAGTATTTT.

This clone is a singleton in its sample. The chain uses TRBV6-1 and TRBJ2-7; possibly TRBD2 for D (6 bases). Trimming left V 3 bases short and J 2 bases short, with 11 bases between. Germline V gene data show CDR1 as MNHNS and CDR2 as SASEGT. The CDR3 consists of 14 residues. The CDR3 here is CASSEMLATYEQYF. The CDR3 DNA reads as TGTGCCAGCAGTGAGATGCTAGCGACCTACGAGCAGTACTTC.

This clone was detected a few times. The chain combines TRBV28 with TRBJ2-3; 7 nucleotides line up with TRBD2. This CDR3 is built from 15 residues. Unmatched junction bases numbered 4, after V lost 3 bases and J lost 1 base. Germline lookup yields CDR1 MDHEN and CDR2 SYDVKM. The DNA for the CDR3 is TGTGCCAGCAGTTTGGTTGCGGGAGGCACAGATACGCAGTATTTT. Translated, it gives CASSLVAGGTDTQYF.

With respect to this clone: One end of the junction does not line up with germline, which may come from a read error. The CDR3 DNA reads TGCGCCGGCAGCCACGGGGACAGGCGGACAGATACGCAGTATTTT. Its translation: CAGSHGDRRTDTQYF. V is TRBV5-1 and J is TRBJ2-3; 8 bases agree with TRBD1. Per the germline V gene, CDR1 is SGHRS and CDR2 is YFSETQ. This CDR3 has 15 amino acids.